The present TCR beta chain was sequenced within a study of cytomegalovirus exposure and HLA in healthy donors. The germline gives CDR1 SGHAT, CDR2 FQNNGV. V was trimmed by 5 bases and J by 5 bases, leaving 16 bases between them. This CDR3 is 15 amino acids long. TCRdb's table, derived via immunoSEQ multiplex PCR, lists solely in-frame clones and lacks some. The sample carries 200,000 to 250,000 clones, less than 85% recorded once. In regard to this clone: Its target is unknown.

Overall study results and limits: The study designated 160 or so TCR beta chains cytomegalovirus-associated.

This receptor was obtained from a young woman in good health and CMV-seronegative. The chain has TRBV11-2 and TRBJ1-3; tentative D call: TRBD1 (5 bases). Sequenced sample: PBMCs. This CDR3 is CASSPGLRSRNTIYF. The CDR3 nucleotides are TGTGCCAGCAGCCCAGGGCTCAGGTCGAGAAACACCATATATTTT.